This T cell receptor beta chain was identified in a study of blood T cell repertoires in COVID-19. The J segment lost 7 bases and the V segment lost 8 bases, leaving 22 bases of the junction unmatched. The CDR3 has 17 amino acids. CDR1 and CDR2 from the germline V gene are GTSNPN and SVGIG (reference sequence). Method: immunoSEQ multiplex PCR; TCRdb's copy keeps in-frame clones and lacks some. The data hold some 210,000 clones, with roughly 87% observed a single time. What was sequenced was PBMCs or T cells enriched from blood (not recorded which). The receptor was isolated from a man aged 18 to 29 with acute COVID-19. The chain links TRBV30 to TRBJ1-2, with TRBD1 identical over 10 bases. The CDR3 spells CARYDRDRGIVVGGYTF. CDR3 nucleotides: TGTGCCCGGTATGACCGGGACAGGGGCATAGTCGTTGGTGGCTACACCTTC. The full variable domain, in which reference TRBV30 and TRBJ1-2 provide the parts outside the CDR3, is SQTIHQWPATLVQPVGSPLSLECTVEGTSNPNLYWYRQAAGRGLQLLFYSVGIGQISSEVPQNLSASRPQDRQFILSSKKLLLSDSGFYLCARYDRDRGIVVGGYTFGSGTRLTVV.